This T cell receptor beta chain derives from a study of Graves' ophthalmopathy and Graves' hyperthyroidism. The wider study: Upon initial diagnosis and before any treatment, peripheral blood was collected.

This CDR3 region has 11 residues. Looked up from germline, CDR1 is SNHLY and CDR2 is FYNNEI. V lost 6 bases and J 2 bases, leaving 5 bases between the germline ends. Findings and limits, study-wide: Blood also held most thyroid clonotypes expanded above 0.001 frequency.

RNA transcripts yielded amplified TCR beta CDR3 regions. HTBI-primed first-round RT-PCR preceded second-round multiplex PCR. In TCRdb, the multiplex PCR reads were re-called with MiXCR into one record per CDR3 protein. The repertoire holds 300,000 to 400,000 distinct CDR3 sequences, with 15% to 20% as singletons. The authors used Ficoll-Paque density gradient centrifugation to separate PBMCs. The input was about 10 ml of fresh peripheral blood. This clonotype was seen at least ten times. Its antigen remains unidentified. Sequences were obtained from peripheral blood. The chain employs TRBV2 and TRBJ2-7; D is uncertain. This receptor was obtained from an adult man with Graves' ophthalmopathy. The CDR3 spells CASSAAYEQYF. CDR3 nucleotides: TGTGCCAGCAGCGCAGCCTACGAGCAGTACTTC.